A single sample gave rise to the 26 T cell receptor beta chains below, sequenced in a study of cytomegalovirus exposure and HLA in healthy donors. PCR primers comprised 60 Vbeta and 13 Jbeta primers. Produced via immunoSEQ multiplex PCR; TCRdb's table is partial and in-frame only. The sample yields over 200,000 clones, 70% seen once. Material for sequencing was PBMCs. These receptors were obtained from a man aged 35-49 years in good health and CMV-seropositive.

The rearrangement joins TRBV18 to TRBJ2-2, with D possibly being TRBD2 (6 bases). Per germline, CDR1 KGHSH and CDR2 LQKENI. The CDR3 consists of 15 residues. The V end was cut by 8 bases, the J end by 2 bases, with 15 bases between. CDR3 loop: CASRPGTVNTGELFF. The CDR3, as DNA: TGTGCCAGCAGGCCCGGGACTGTTAACACCGGGGAGCTGTTTTTT.

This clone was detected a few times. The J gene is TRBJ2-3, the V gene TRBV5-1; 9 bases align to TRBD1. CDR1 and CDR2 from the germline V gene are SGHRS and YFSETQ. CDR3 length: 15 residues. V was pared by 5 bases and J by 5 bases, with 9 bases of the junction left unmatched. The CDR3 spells CASRSTGQGIDTQYF. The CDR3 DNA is TGCGCCAGCAGGTCAACGGGACAGGGTATAGATACGCAGTATTTT.

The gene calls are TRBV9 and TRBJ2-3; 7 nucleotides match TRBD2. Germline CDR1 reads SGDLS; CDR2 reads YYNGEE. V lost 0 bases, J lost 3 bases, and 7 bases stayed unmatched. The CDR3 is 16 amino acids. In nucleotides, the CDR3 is TGTGCCAGCAGCGTAGGCTTGCGGGGGACGACAGATACGCAGTATTTT. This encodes CASSVGLRGTTDTQYF.

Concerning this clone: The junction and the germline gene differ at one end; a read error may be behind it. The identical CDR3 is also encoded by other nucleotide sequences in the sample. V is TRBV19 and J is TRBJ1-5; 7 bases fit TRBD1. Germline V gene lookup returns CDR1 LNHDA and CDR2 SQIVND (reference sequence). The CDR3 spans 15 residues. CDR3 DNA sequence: TGCGCCAGTAGTATCGGGACAGATGGCAATCAGCCCCAGCATTTT. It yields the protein CASSIGTDGNQPQHF.

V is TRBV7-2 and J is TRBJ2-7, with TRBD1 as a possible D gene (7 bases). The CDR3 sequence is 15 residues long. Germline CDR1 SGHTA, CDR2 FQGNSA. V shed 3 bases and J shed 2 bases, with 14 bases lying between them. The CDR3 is CASSFSQGGPYEQYF. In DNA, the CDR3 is TGTGCCAGCAGCTTTTCCCAGGGGGGTCCCTACGAGCAGTACTTC.

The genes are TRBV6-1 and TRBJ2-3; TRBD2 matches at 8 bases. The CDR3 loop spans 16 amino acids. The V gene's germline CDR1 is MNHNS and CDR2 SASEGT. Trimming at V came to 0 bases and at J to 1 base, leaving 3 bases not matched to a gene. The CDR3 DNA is TGTGCCAGCAGTGAAGCTTCGGGGGGGGGCACAGATACGCAGTATTTT. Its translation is CASSEASGGGTDTQYF.

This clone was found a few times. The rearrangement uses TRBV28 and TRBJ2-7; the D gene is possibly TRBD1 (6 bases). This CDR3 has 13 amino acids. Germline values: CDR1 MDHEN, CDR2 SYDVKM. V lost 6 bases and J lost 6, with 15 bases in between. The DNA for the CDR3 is TGTGCCAGCAGGATACGGGACATGAGCGAGCAGTACTTC. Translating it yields CASRIRDMSEQYF.

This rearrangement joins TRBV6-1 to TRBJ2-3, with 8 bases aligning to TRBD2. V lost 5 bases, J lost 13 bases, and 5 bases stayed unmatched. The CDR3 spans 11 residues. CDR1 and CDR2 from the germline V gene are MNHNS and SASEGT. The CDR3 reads CASSYGTSEYF. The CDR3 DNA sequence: TGTGCCAGCAGTTACGGGACTAGTGAGTATTTT.

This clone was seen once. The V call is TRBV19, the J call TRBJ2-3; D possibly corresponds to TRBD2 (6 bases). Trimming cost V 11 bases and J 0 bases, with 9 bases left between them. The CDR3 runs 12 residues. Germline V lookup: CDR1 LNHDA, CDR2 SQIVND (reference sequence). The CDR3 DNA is TGTGCCGTCGGGGGTAGCACAGATACGCAGTATTTT. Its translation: CAVGGSTDTQYF.

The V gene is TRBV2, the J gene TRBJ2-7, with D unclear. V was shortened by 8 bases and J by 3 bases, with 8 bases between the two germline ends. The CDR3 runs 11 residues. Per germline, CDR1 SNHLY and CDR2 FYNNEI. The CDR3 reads CASAEVYEQYF. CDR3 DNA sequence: TGTGCCAGCGCAGAAGTCTACGAGCAGTACTTC.

Here the CDR3 reads CASSSPWTDQETQYF. As DNA, the CDR3 is TGTGCCAGCAGCTCACCCTGGACTGACCAAGAGACCCAGTACTTC. V gene TRBV28 combines with J gene TRBJ2-5; perhaps TRBD2 as D (5 bases). Germline CDR1 reads MDHEN; CDR2 reads SYDVKM. The CDR3 runs to 15 residues. The V gene lost 6 bases and the J gene lost 0 bases, with 14 bases spanning the gap.

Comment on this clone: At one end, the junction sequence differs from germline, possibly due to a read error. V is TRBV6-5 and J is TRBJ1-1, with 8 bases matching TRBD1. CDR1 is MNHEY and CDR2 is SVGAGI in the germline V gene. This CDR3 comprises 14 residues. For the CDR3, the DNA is TGTGCCAGCAGTTATCGGACAGGGCACCCTGATGGTTCCTTT. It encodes CASSYRTGHPDGSF.

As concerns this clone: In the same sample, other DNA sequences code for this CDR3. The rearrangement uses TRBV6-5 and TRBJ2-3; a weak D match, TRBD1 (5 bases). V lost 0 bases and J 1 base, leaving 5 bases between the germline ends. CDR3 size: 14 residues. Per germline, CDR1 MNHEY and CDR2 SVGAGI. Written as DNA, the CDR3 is TGTGCCAGCAGTTACTCAGGGGGCACAGATACGCAGTATTTT. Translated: CASSYSGGTDTQYF.

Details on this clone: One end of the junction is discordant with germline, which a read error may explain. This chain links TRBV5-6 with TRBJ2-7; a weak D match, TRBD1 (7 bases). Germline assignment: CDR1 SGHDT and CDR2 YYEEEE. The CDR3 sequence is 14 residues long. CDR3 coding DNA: TGTGCCAGCAGCTTTTTCCAAACATCGCGGGACAGTTTATTC. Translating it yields CASSFFQTSRDSLF.

The CDR3 nucleotides read TGTGCCAGCAGCGTAGCGCAGGGGGCCACGCACCCCTATGGCTACACCTTC. Translation: CASSVAQGATHPYGYTF. The rearrangement links TRBV9 to TRBJ1-2, with 8 bases matching TRBD1. The V gene end was trimmed by 0 bases and the J gene end by 4 bases; junction bases not matched to a gene: 11. The CDR3 length is 17 residues. Germline V gene sequence: CDR1 SGDLS, CDR2 YYNGEE.

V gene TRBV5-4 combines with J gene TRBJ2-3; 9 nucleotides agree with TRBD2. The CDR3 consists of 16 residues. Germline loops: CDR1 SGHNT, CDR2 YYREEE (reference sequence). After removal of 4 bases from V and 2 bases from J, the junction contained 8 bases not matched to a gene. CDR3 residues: CASSQRERGDTDTQYF. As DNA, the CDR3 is TGTGCCAGCAGCCAACGTGAGCGGGGGGACACAGATACGCAGTATTTT.

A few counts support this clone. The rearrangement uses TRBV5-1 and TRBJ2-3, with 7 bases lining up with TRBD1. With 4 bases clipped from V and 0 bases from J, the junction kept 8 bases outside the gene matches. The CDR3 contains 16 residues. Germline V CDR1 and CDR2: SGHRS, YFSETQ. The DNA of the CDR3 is TGCGCCAGCAGCCCGCCGACAGGGTCTAGCACAGATACGCAGTATTTT. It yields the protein CASSPPTGSSTDTQYF.

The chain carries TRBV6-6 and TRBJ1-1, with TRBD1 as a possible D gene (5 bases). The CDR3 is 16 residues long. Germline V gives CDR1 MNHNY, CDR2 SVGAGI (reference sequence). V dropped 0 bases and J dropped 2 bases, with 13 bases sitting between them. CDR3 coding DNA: TGTGCCAGCAGTTACTCGAAAGGGGCCAGAAACACTGAAGCTTTCTTT. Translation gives CASSYSKGARNTEAFF.

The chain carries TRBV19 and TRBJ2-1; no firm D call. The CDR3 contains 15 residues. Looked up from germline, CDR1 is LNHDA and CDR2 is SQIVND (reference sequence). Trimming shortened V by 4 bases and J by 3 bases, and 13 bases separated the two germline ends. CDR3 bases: TGTGCCAGTAGTAATCCCTACGATCTCTACAATGAGCAGTTCTTC. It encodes CASSNPYDLYNEQFF.

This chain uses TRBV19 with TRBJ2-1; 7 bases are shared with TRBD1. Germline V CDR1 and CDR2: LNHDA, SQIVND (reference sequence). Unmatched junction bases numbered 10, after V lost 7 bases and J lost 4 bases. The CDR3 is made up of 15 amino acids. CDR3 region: CASKSYRGGYNEQFF. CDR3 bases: TGTGCCAGTAAATCGTACAGGGGCGGATACAATGAGCAGTTCTTC.

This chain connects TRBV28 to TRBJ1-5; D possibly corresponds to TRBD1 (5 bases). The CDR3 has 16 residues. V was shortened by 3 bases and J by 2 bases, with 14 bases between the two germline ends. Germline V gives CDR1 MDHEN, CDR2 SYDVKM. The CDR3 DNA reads TGTGCCAGCAGTTTTTGGGGAGGGGACGGCAATCAGCCCCAGCATTTT. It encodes CASSFWGGDGNQPQHF. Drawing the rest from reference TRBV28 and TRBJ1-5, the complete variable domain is DVKVTQSSRYLVKRTGEKVFLECVQDMDHENMFWYRQDPGLGLRLIYFSYDVKMKEKGDIPEGYSVSREKKERFSLILESASTNQTSMYLCASSFWGGDGNQPQHFGDGTRLSIL.

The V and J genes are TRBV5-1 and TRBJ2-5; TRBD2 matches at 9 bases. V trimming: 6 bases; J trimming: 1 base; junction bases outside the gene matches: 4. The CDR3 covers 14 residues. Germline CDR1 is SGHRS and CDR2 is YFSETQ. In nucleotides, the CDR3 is TGCGCCAGCACCCTGACTAGCGGCCAAGAGACCCAGTACTTC. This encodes CASTLTSGQETQYF. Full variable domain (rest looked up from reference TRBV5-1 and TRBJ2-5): KAGVTQTPRYLIKTRGQQVTLSCSPISGHRSVSWYQQTPGQGLQFLFEYFSETQRNKGNFPGRFSGRQFSNSRSEMNVSTLELGDSALYLCASTLTSGQETQYFGPGTRLLVL.

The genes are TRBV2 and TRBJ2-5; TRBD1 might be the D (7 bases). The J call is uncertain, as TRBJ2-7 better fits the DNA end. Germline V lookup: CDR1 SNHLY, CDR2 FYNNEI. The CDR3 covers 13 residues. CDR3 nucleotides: TGTGCCAGCGGCGCGGGACAGTTCTACGAGCAGTACTTC. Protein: CASGAGQFYEQYF.

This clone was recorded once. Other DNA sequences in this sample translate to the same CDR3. The CDR3 region has the DNA TGTGCCAGCAGCCAAGATCTCCTAGCGGGGGGGTACAATGAGCAGTTCTTC. It translates to CASSQDLLAGGYNEQFF. The chain joins TRBV4-2 to TRBJ2-1; TRBD2 matches 12 bases. The CDR3 loop spans 17 amino acids. Germline CDR1 is LGHNA and CDR2 is YNFKEQ. Trimming cost V 0 bases and J 4 bases; bases outside gene matches: 4.

DNA for the CDR3: TGTGCCAGCAGCGTAGGAGCTAGCGGGTCGGAGACCCAGTACTTC. This translates into CASSVGASGSETQYF. The chain is built from TRBV9 and TRBJ2-5; TRBD2 matches at 8 bases. Unmatched junction bases numbered 6, after V lost 0 bases and J lost 5 bases. The CDR3 has 15 amino acids. Germline V lookup: CDR1 SGDLS, CDR2 YYNGEE.

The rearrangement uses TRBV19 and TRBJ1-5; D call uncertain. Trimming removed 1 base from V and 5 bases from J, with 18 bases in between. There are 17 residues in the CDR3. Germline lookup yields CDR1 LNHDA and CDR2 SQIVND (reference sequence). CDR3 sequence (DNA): TGTGCCAGTAGTATAGCCTTTCAATACAGCTCCGATCAGCCCCAGCATTTT. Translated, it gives CASSIAFQYSSDQPQHF.